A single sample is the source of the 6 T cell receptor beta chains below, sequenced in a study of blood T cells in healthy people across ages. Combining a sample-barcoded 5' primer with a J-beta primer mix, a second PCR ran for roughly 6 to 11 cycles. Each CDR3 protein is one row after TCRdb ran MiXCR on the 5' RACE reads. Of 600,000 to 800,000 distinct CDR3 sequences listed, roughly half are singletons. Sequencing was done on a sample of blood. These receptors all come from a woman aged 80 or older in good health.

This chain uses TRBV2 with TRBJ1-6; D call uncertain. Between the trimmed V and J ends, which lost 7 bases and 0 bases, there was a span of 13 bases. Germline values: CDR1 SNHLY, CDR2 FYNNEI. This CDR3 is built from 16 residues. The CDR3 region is CASTQFQSSYNSPLHF. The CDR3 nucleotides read TGTGCCAGCACCCAATTCCAAAGCTCCTATAATTCACCCCTCCACTTT.

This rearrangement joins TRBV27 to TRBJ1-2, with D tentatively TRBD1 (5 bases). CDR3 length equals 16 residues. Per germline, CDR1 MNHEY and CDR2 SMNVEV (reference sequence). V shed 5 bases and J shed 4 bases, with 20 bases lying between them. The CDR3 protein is CASSIGTGRGSYGYTF. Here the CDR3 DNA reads TGTGCCAGCAGTATAGGGACTGGTAGGGGAAGCTATGGCTACACCTTC.

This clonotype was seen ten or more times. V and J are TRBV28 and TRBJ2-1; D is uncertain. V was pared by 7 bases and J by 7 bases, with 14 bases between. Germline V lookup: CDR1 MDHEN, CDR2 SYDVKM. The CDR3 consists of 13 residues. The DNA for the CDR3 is TGTGCCAGCACGGTGGGGAATAGGAATGAGCAGTTCTTC. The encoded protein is CASTVGNRNEQFF.

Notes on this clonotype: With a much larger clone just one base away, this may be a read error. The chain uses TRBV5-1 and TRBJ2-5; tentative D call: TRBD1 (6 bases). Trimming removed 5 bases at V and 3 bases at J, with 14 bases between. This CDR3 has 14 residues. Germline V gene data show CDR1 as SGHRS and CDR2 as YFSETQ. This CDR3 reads CASSSTGLEETQYF. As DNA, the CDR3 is TGCGCCAGCAGTTCAACAGGGTTAGAAGAGACCCAGTACTTC.

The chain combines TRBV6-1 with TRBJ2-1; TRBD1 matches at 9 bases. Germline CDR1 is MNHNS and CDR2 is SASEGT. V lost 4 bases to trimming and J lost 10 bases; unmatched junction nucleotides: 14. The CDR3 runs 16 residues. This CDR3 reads CASSGLGQGSVLEQFF. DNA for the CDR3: TGTGCCAGCAGTGGGTTAGGACAGGGGTCTGTGTTGGAGCAGTTCTTC.

CDR3 sequence: CASDWRGRGNTQYF. The CDR3 DNA sequence: TGTGCCAGCGACTGGAGGGGCCGGGGAAATACGCAGTATTTT. The V and J genes are TRBV12-3 or TRBV12-4 and TRBJ2-3, with D possibly being TRBD2 (6 bases). The CDR3 length is 14 residues. V lost 8 bases, J lost 7 bases, and 19 bases lay in between.